This TCR beta chain came from a study of blood T cell repertoires in COVID-19. Sequenced by immunoSEQ multiplex PCR; TCRdb stores in-frame clones only, minus some. Counted here are fewer than 500,000 clones, over 75% occurring once; the ten biggest clones make up 1.1%. Each participant's cohort was designated according to participant-reported clinical history. The CDR3 runs 13 residues. Trimming cost V 6 bases and J 5 bases; bases outside gene matches: 6. Germline V gene data show CDR1 as SQVTM and CDR2 as ANQGSEA. The sequence was obtained from a man aged 25 to 40 who had recovered from COVID-19. The gene calls are TRBV29-1 and TRBJ2-7; 11 nucleotides agree with TRBD2. Sequencing was done on a sample of PBMCs or T cells enriched from blood (not recorded which). CDR3 amino acids: CSVQTSGTDEQYF. The CDR3 DNA follows: TGCAGCGTCCAGACTAGCGGGACAGACGAGCAGTACTTC.